The following is a TCR beta chain sequence with its context. Antigen unknown. The data originate from a study of cytomegalovirus exposure and HLA in healthy donors. Study at large: Out of roughly 170 million T cells, an earlier analysis found roughly 110 million unique TCR beta sequences in total. Study-level points and caveats: In a later analysis, HLA-associated TCR beta chains were more clonally expanded than equally common others. A later analysis linked a missense variant in DCLRE1C to the trimming of TCR beta V and J genes.

The PCR was carried out with 60 Vbeta primers and 13 Jbeta primers. Original processing notes: In a later analysis, of roughly 73 million unique beta chains, around 11 million appeared in at least two donors. Sequenced by immunoSEQ multiplex PCR; TCRdb stores in-frame clones only, minus some. The V and J calls and the clone size are those of that table, but D and trimming were determined from the DNA. The data show some 130,000 clones, more than 65% seen once. This TCR derives from a male donor in good health and CMV-seropositive. Source material: PBMCs.

The DNA for the CDR3 is TGCGCCAGCAGCTTGGCGGGACAGGGCTCTGGGGCCAACGTCCTGACTTTC. Its translation: CASSLAGQGSGANVLTF. V gene TRBV5-1 combines with J gene TRBJ2-6; 9 positions agree with TRBD1. This CDR3 has 17 residues. CDR1 is SGHRS and CDR2 is YFSETQ in the germline V gene. The ends lost 0 bases at V and 0 bases at J; junction bases unmatched: 1.